The text below deals with one T cell receptor beta chain. Its antigen is unidentified. Patients with uncontrolled infections, other autoimmune diseases, pregnancy or lactation were excluded. The data originate from a study of T cells in Graves' hyperthyroidism and ophthalmopathy. The study, taken as a whole, reports: The authors' 13 V-J model separated ophthalmopathy from stable hyperthyroidism. In blood, most of the thyroid clonotypes expanded above 0.001 were also present.

V gave up 10 bases and J gave up 2 bases; unmatched junction bases: 8. This CDR3 is built from 14 residues. From germline, CDR1 is MDHEN and CDR2 SYDVKM. It was RNA transcripts that yielded the amplified TCR beta CDR3 regions. An initial round of RT-PCR targeting the TCR CDR3 relied on the HTBI primer set. MiXCR, applied by TCRdb to the multiplex PCR reads, yields one record per CDR3 protein. The sample records about 520,000 distinct CDR3 sequences, roughly 25% being singletons. The receptor's source is a woman younger than 45 with Graves' ophthalmopathy. Sequencing input: blood. This sequence joins TRBV28 and TRBJ2-7; 10 bases align to TRBD2. In DNA form, the CDR3 reads TGTGCCACCAGAAGACTAGCGGGTCCCTACGAGCAGTACTTC. Amino acid sequence: CATRRLAGPYEQYF.